Described below is a single TCR beta chain sequence and its context. Its antigen is undetermined. This specimen belongs to a study of radiation and T cells in renal cell carcinoma. Study-level points and caveats: From baseline, blood top tumor clonotypes peaked at 2 weeks post-radiation.

Documented time point: baseline pretreatment blood. The treatment denotes: 15 Gy SBRT to primary tumor, nephrectomy 4 weeks later. This renal cell carcinoma was of the clear cell type. Sequencing used immunoSEQ multiplex PCR; TCRdb keeps in-frame clones, though not all of them. Here the sample spans 85,000 to 100,000 clones, around 88% being singletons. This sequence was found in a man aged 50-60 years with renal cell carcinoma. The material sequenced was blood, taken from a patient whose treatment included radiotherapy and nephrectomy.

Written as DNA, the CDR3 is TGTGCCAGCAGCTTGTCGACAGGGTACTCCTACGAGCAGTACTTC. This gives the protein CASSLSTGYSYEQYF. J is TRBJ2-7 and V is TRBV5-5, with 7 nucleotides matching TRBD1. This CDR3 has 15 residues. The V segment lost 1 base and the J segment 0 bases; nucleotides outside the gene matches: 4. Germline CDR1 is SGHKS and CDR2 is YYEKEE (reference sequence). The whole variable domain, filled in from reference TRBV5-5 and TRBJ2-7, reads DAGVTQSPTHLIKTRGQQVTLRCSPISGHKSVSWYQQVLGQGPQFIFQYYEKEERGRGNFPDRFSARQFPNYSSELNVNALLLGDSALYLCASSLSTGYSYEQYFGPGTRLTVT.